A selection of T cell receptor beta chains follows, all from one sample in a study of blood T cell repertoires in COVID-19. Clones were sequenced by immunoSEQ multiplex PCR, and TCRdb holds only the in-frame ones, with some missing. Among 200,000 to 250,000 clones listed, roughly 75% were seen once. The sequenced sample consisted of peripheral blood. Receptors originate from a woman between 70 and 85 years old with acute or convalescent COVID-19. Each CDR3 is given with its conserved first and last residue. Fields, in order: clone size, V gene, D gene, J gene, CDR3 protein, CDR3 DNA. D genes are given only for firm matches. Size values are once, few and many counts, or a class for expanded clones, and some rows have none.

clone size: -; V gene: TRBV5-1; D gene: -; J gene: TRBJ2-1; CDR3 protein: CASSLFQGSSYNEQFF; CDR3 DNA: TGCGCCAGCAGCTTGTTTCAGGGGAGCTCCTACAATGAGCAGTTCTTC
clone size: -; V gene: TRBV5-1; D gene: -; J gene: TRBJ1-3; CDR3 protein: CASSLDGVGGNTIYF; CDR3 DNA: TGCGCCAGCAGCTTGGACGGAGTTGGTGGAAACACCATATATTTT
clone size: few; V gene: TRBV6-6; D gene: TRBD2; J gene: TRBJ2-1; CDR3 protein: CAKPTGTNTYNEQFF; CDR3 DNA: TGTGCCAAGCCAACCGGGACTAATACCTACAATGAGCAGTTCTTC
clone size: -; V gene: TRBV3-1/TRBV3-2; D gene: -; J gene: TRBJ2-1; CDR3 protein: CASSHGRGEQFF; CDR3 DNA: TGTGCCAGCAGCCACGGGCGGGGTGAGCAGTTCTTC
clone size: once; V gene: TRBV11-2; D gene: -; J gene: TRBJ2-1; CDR3 protein: CASSPRGIGFNEQFF; CDR3 DNA: TGTGCCAGCAGCCCCCGGGGAATTGGCTTTAATGAGCAGTTCTTC
clone size: -; V gene: TRBV27; D gene: -; J gene: TRBJ2-3; CDR3 protein: CASSFRDNTDTQYF; CDR3 DNA: TGTGCCAGCAGTTTCCGGGACAACACAGATACGCAGTATTTT
clone size: once; V gene: TRBV10-1; D gene: -; J gene: TRBJ2-1; CDR3 protein: CASNGGAGVYNEQFF; CDR3 DNA: TGCGCCAGCAATGGGGGGGCCGGGGTTTACAATGAGCAGTTCTTC
clone size: -; V gene: TRBV19; D gene: -; J gene: TRBJ2-1; CDR3 protein: CATTTQGTFNNEQFF; CDR3 DNA: TGTGCCACCACAACACAGGGAACCTTTAACAATGAGCAGTTCTTC
clone size: few; V gene: TRBV25-1; D gene: -; J gene: TRBJ2-3; CDR3 protein: CASRSPATDTQYF; CDR3 DNA: TGTGCCAGCCGTAGCCCAGCCACAGATACGCAGTATTTT
clone size: -; V gene: TRBV11-2; D gene: TRBD1; J gene: TRBJ1-2; CDR3 protein: CASSLGQTYGYTF; CDR3 DNA: TGTGCCAGCAGCCTGGGACAGACCTATGGCTACACCTTC
clone size: -; V gene: TRBV7-8; D gene: -; J gene: TRBJ1-6; CDR3 protein: CASNKDSAYNSPLHF; CDR3 DNA: TGTGCCAGCAACAAAGACAGTGCCTATAATTCACCCCTCCACTTT
clone size: -; V gene: TRBV3-1/TRBV3-2; D gene: TRBD2; J gene: TRBJ2-5; CDR3 protein: CASSQDVEAGGRTQYF; CDR3 DNA: TGTGCCAGCAGCCAAGACGTTGAAGCGGGGGGGCGGACCCAGTACTTC
clone size: -; V gene: TRBV9; D gene: -; J gene: TRBJ2-7; CDR3 protein: CASSVGQGGYEQYF; CDR3 DNA: TGTGCCAGCAGCGTAGGGCAGGGAGGCTACGAGCAGTACTTC
clone size: -; V gene: TRBV9; D gene: TRBD2; J gene: TRBJ2-2; CDR3 protein: CASSGSGAAARELFF; CDR3 DNA: TGTGCCAGCAGCGGTAGCGGGGCCGCGGCCAGGGAGCTGTTTTTT
clone size: -; V gene: TRBV9; D gene: -; J gene: TRBJ1-1; CDR3 protein: CASSANPVNTEAFF; CDR3 DNA: TGTGCCAGCAGCGCCAACCCAGTGAACACTGAAGCTTTCTTT
clone size: -; V gene: TRBV18; D gene: -; J gene: TRBJ2-5; CDR3 protein: CASSRDQETQYF; CDR3 DNA: TGTGCCAGCTCACGAGACCAAGAGACCCAGTACTTC
clone size: -; V gene: TRBV5-1; D gene: TRBD1; J gene: TRBJ1-6; CDR3 protein: CASSDRANSPLHF; CDR3 DNA: TGCGCCAGCAGTGACAGGGCGAACTCACCCCTCCACTTT
clone size: -; V gene: TRBV29-1; D gene: TRBD1; J gene: TRBJ2-7; CDR3 protein: CSVGPGQGRDEQYF; CDR3 DNA: TGCAGCGTTGGGCCGGGACAGGGGAGGGACGAGCAGTACTTC